Below, 23 T cell receptor beta chains from the same sample are listed, as sequenced in a study of blood T cell repertoires in COVID-19. TCRdb's copy holds only in-frame clones and misses some; the assay was immunoSEQ multiplex PCR. Among about 52,000 clones, around 83% were seen once, and the ten largest hold 6.9%. The material sequenced was peripheral blood. These receptors all come from a man between 70 and 80 years old with active COVID-19.

The chain carries TRBV6-2 or TRBV6-3 and TRBJ2-6; D remains ambiguous. This CDR3 is 17 amino acids long. Germline-derived CDR1 and CDR2 are MNHEY and SVGEGT. V was shortened by 2 bases and J by 0 bases, with 11 bases between the two germline ends. CDR3 protein: CASSYTTLASGANVLTF. The CDR3 bases are TGTGCCAGCAGTTACACTACCCTCGCCTCTGGGGCCAACGTCCTGACTTTC.

This chain joins TRBV28 and TRBJ2-6, with D uncertain. CDR3 length equals 15 residues. CDR1 is MDHEN, CDR2 SYDVKM, per germline. The V and J ends lost 3 bases and 0 bases respectively, with 6 bases between them. The CDR3 region is CASSFSSSGANVLTF. In DNA form, the CDR3 reads TGTGCCAGCAGTTTCTCGAGCTCTGGGGCCAACGTCCTGACTTTC. Based on the CDR3 plus reference TRBV28 and TRBJ2-6, the full variable domain is DVKVTQSSRYLVKRTGEKVFLECVQDMDHENMFWYRQDPGLGLRLIYFSYDVKMKEKGDIPEGYSVSREKKERFSLILESASTNQTSMYLCASSFSSSGANVLTFGAGSRLTVL.

CDR3 loop: CASSLEQGAYEQYF. The DNA for the CDR3 is TGCGCCAGCAGCTTGGAACAGGGTGCGTACGAGCAGTACTTC. This sequence joins TRBV5-1 and TRBJ2-7; possible D gene TRBD1, 6 bases. The ends were cut back, 0 bases at V and 4 bases at J, with 11 bases in the middle. The germline CDR1 and CDR2 sequences are SGHRS and YFSETQ. CDR3 size: 14 residues.

The chain recombines TRBV5-4 with TRBJ2-3; D unclear. The CDR3 length is 12 residues. V was cut by 4 bases and J by 6 bases, with 9 bases left in between. Germline V gene data show CDR1 as SGHNT and CDR2 as YYREEE (reference sequence). The chain's CDR3 is CASSLGVDTQYF. DNA of the CDR3: TGTGCCAGCAGCCTAGGAGTGGATACGCAGTATTTT. The full variable domain, in which reference TRBV5-4 and TRBJ2-3 provide the parts outside the CDR3, is ETGVTQSPTHLIKTRGQQVTLRCSSQSGHNTVSWYQQALGQGPQFIFQYYREEENGRGNFPPRFSGLQFPNYSSELNVNALELDDSALYLCASSLGVDTQYFGPGTRLTVL.

V gene TRBV5-5 combines with J gene TRBJ2-1, with 7 bases lining up with TRBD1. V trimming: 4 bases; J trimming: 3 bases; junction bases outside the gene matches: 7. The CDR3 runs 15 residues. CDR1 is SGHKS, CDR2 YYEKEE, per germline (reference sequence). The chain's CDR3 is CASSTGQNNYNEQFF. The DNA of the CDR3 is TGTGCCAGCAGCACGGGACAGAACAACTACAATGAGCAGTTCTTC.

The V and J genes are TRBV12-5 and TRBJ2-7, with 9 bases fitting TRBD2. J lost 0 bases, V lost 6 bases, and 12 bases had no gene match. From germline, CDR1 is LGHNT and CDR2 FRNRAP. CDR3 size: 17 residues. As DNA, the CDR3 is TGTGCTAGTGGCAATCTCCGCCTAGCGGGGCCCTCCTACGAGCAGTACTTC. It encodes CASGNLRLAGPSYEQYF. The full variable domain, in which reference TRBV12-5 and TRBJ2-7 provide the parts outside the CDR3, is DARVTQTPRHKVTEMGQEVTMRCQPILGHNTVFWYRQTMMQGLELLAYFRNRAPLDDSGMPKDRFSAEMPDATLATLKIQPSEPRDSAVYFCASGNLRLAGPSYEQYFGPGTRLTVT.

CDR3 sequence: CASSFGQGTEAFF. CDR3 sequence (DNA): TGTGCCAGCAGCTTCGGACAGGGAACTGAAGCTTTCTTT. The chain carries TRBV9 and TRBJ1-1, with TRBD1 matching 8 bases. Germline assignment: CDR1 SGDLS and CDR2 YYNGEE. The CDR3 is 13 amino acids. V shed 4 bases and J 5 bases; nucleotides not matched to a gene: 4.

The chain combines TRBV11-2 with TRBJ1-1; D is undetermined. V shed 6 bases and J shed 7 bases, with 9 bases lying between them. The CDR3 consists of 11 residues. Germline assignment: CDR1 SGHAT and CDR2 FQNNGV. This chain's CDR3 is CASRQSHEAFF. CDR3 DNA sequence: TGTGCCAGCAGACAGAGCCATGAAGCTTTCTTT.

V is TRBV4-1 and J is TRBJ1-2, with D perhaps TRBD1 (5 bases). Trimming took 2 bases from V and 8 from J, leaving 18 bases between them. Germline V lookup: CDR1 MGHRA, CDR2 YSYEKL. The CDR3 length is 15 residues. The CDR3 DNA follows: TGCGCCAGCAGCCAACTACCCGACAGCACCTTCGGCTACACCTTC. Translating it yields CASSQLPDSTFGYTF.

This sequence joins TRBV7-9 and TRBJ1-1; 7 bases match TRBD1. Germline CDR1 is SEHNR and CDR2 is FQNEAQ (reference sequence). The CDR3 length is 14 residues. The V segment lost 3 bases and the J segment 6 bases; nucleotides outside the gene matches: 7. CDR3: CASSFMAGGPEAFF. DNA for the CDR3: TGTGCCAGCAGCTTTATGGCAGGGGGGCCTGAAGCTTTCTTT.

V usage is TRBV5-4 and J usage is TRBJ2-5, with a weak D call TRBD2 (5 bases). Between the trimmed V and J ends, which lost 1 base and 2 bases, there was a span of 9 bases. CDR3 length: 14 residues. Germline V lookup: CDR1 SGHNT, CDR2 YYREEE (reference sequence). The CDR3 reads CASSLTGDQETQYF. The DNA of the CDR3 is TGTGCCAGCAGCTTGACCGGGGATCAAGAGACCCAGTACTTC.

The rearrangement links TRBV7-2 to TRBJ2-3; 15 bases are a match to TRBD2. The CDR3 is 18 residues long. In germline, CDR1 is SGHTA, CDR2 FQGNSA. Unmatched junction bases numbered 6, after V lost 4 bases and J lost 1 base. The CDR3 DNA reads as TGTGCCAGCAGCTCCGGACTAGCGGGGGGGCTTGGCACAGATACGCAGTATTTT. This gives the protein CASSSGLAGGLGTDTQYF.

V is TRBV28 and J is TRBJ1-2; no clear D gene. The V gene lost 2 bases and the J gene lost 5 bases, with 12 bases spanning the gap. The germline V gene has CDR1 MDHEN and CDR2 SYDVKM. This CDR3 is built from 14 residues. CDR3 DNA: TGTGCCAGCAGTTTAAAGCGCAGCCAGTATGGCTACACCTTC. It is translated as CASSLKRSQYGYTF.

This clone was seen once. This chain joins TRBV7-9 and TRBJ1-2; D is possibly TRBD1 (5 bases). Trimming left V 3 bases short and J 6 bases short, with 17 bases between. CDR1 is SEHNR and CDR2 is FQNEAQ in the germline V gene (reference sequence). The CDR3 length is 15 residues. The CDR3: CASSLQGTSLNGYTF. The CDR3 nucleotides are TGTGCCAGCAGCTTGCAGGGTACTAGCCTTAATGGCTACACCTTC.

This rearrangement joins TRBV5-1 to TRBJ1-1; tentatively, D is TRBD1 (6 bases). This CDR3 spans 14 amino acids. The V gene lost 6 bases and the J gene lost 0 bases, with 12 bases spanning the gap. The germline gives CDR1 SGHRS, CDR2 YFSETQ. The CDR3 DNA follows: TGCGCCAGCAAGCAGGGGCCAATGAACACTGAAGCTTTCTTT. Encoded protein: CASKQGPMNTEAFF.

This clone was counted once. The chain employs TRBV4-1 and TRBJ2-7, with 7 bases aligning to TRBD1. CDR3 size: 15 residues. From germline, CDR1 is MGHRA and CDR2 YSYEKL. Unmatched junction bases numbered 5, after V lost 1 base and J lost 2 bases. CDR3 nucleotide sequence: TGCGCCAGCAGCCAAGGTAGGGGGCCCACCTACGAGCAGTACTTC. Its protein is CASSQGRGPTYEQYF.

V and J are TRBV15 and TRBJ2-5; 10 bases agree with TRBD1. Trimming at V came to 1 base and at J to 4 bases, leaving 3 bases not matched to a gene. Germline CDR1 and CDR2: LNHNV and YYDKDF (reference sequence). CDR3 size: 15 residues. Written as DNA, the CDR3 is TGTGCCACCAGCAGAGGGACAGGGGGGTTAGAGACCCAGTACTTC. This gives the protein CATSRGTGGLETQYF.

This clone was observed a handful of times. The chain has TRBV19 and TRBJ1-3, with TRBD1 identical over 7 bases. The CDR3 runs to 16 residues. The junction had 12 bases not matched to a gene; V was cut back by 9 bases and J by 1 base. Germline CDR1 is LNHDA and CDR2 is SQIVND (reference sequence). DNA for the CDR3: TGTGCCAGCCGCAGTCCGGGACAGATGTCTGGAAACACCATATATTTT. Translated: CASRSPGQMSGNTIYF.

The V and J genes are TRBV13 and TRBJ2-7; maybe TRBD2 (5 bases). Germline CDR1 reads PRHDT; CDR2 reads FYEKMQ (reference sequence). The CDR3 has 14 residues. With 5 bases removed from V and 0 bases from J, the gap between germline ends came to 11 bases. The CDR3 bases are TGTGCCAGCAGCGTCGGACTGTACTCCTACGAGCAGTACTTC. Residues: CASSVGLYSYEQYF.

This rearrangement joins TRBV4-1 to TRBJ1-6; no clear D. Germline V gene lookup returns CDR1 MGHRA and CDR2 YSYEKL. V dropped 0 bases and J dropped 0 bases, with 6 bases sitting between them. The CDR3 is 16 residues long. The CDR3 spells CASSQERNSYNSPLHF. CDR3 DNA sequence: TGCGCCAGCAGCCAAGAGCGGAACTCCTATAATTCACCCCTCCACTTT.

This chain connects TRBV15 to TRBJ2-5; D is perhaps TRBD2 (5 bases). The CDR3 spans 14 residues. V dropped 6 bases and J dropped 4 bases, with 15 bases sitting between them. Per germline, CDR1 LNHNV and CDR2 YYDKDF (reference sequence). This CDR3 is CATSPWFRGETQYF. The CDR3 coding sequence is TGTGCCACCAGTCCCTGGTTTCGGGGAGAGACCCAGTACTTC.

As DNA, the CDR3 is TGTGCCAGCAGCTTGGTGGCGGCAGAGACCCAGTACTTC. Amino acid sequence: CASSLVAAETQYF. V is TRBV5-4 and J is TRBJ2-5; no definite D call. Germline V gene data show CDR1 as SGHNT and CDR2 as YYREEE (reference sequence). V was shortened by 0 bases and J by 4 bases, with 7 bases between the two germline ends. The CDR3 covers 13 residues.

The chain links TRBV7-6 to TRBJ1-2, with a tentative D call TRBD1 (5 bases). The CDR3 spans 13 residues. CDR1 is SGHVS, CDR2 FNYEAQ, per germline. Deletions cut 5 bases from V and 6 bases from J, with 13 bases between. CDR3 sequence: CASSPDPGDGYTF. For the CDR3, the DNA is TGTGCCAGCAGCCCAGACCCGGGGGATGGCTACACCTTC. The whole variable domain, remainder taken from reference TRBV7-6 and TRBJ1-2, is GAGVSQSPRYKVTKRGQDVALRCDPISGHVSLYWYRQALGQGPEFLTYFNYEAQQDKSGLPNDRFSAERPEGSISTLTIQRTEQRDSAMYRCASSPDPGDGYTFGSGTRLTVV.